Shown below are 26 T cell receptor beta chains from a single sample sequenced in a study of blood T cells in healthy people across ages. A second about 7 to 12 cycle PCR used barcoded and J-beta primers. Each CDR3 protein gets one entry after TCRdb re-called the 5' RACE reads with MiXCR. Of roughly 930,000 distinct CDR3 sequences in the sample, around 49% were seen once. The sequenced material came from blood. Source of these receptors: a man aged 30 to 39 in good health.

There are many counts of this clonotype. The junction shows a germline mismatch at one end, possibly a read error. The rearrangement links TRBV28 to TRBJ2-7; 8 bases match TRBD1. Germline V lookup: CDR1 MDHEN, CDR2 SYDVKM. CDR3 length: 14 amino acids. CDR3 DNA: TGTGCTAGCAGCCTCGGACAGGGCGACTACGAGCAGTACTTC. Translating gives CASSLGQGDYEQYF.

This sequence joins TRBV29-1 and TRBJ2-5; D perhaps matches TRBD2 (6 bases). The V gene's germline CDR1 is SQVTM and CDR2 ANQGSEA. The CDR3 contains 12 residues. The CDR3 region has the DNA TGCAACGGCAACGGGGGAGAAGAGACCCAGTACTTC. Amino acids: CNGNGGEETQYF.

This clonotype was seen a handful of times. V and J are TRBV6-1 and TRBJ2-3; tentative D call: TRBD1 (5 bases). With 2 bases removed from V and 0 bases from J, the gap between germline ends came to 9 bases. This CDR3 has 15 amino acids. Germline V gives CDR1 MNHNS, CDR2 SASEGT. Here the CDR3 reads CASSENRHSTDTQYF. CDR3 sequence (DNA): TGTGCCAGCAGTGAAAACAGGCATAGCACAGATACGCAGTATTTT.

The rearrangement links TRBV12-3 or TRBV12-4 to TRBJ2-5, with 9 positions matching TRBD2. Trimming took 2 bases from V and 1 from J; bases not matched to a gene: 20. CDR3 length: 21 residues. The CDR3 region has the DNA TGTGCCAGCAGTTTAACCGGGTACCTTAGCGGGGGCGACGTACGCCAAGAGACCCAGTACTTC. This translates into CASSLTGYLSGGDVRQETQYF.

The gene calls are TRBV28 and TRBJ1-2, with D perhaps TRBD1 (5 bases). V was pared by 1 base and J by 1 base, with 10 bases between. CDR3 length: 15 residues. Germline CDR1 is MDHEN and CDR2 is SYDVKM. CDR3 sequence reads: CASSLYGGGNYGYTF. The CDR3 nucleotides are TGTGCCAGCAGTTTATACGGGGGAGGTAACTATGGCTACACCTTC.

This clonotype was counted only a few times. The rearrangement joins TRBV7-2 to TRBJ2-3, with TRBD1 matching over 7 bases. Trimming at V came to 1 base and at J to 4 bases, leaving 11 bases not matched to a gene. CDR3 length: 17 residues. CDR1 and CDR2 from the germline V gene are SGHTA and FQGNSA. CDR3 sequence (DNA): TGTGCCAGCAGCTTAGTTTTGAGGGGGCGCGCCCCAGATACGCAGTATTTT. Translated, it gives CASSLVLRGRAPDTQYF.

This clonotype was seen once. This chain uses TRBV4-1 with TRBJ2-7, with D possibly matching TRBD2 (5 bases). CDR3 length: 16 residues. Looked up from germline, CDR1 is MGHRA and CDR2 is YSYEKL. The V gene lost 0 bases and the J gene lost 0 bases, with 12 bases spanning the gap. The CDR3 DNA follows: TGCGCCAGCAGCCAAGATGGGCTAGCTATCTCCTACGAGCAGTACTTC. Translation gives CASSQDGLAISYEQYF.

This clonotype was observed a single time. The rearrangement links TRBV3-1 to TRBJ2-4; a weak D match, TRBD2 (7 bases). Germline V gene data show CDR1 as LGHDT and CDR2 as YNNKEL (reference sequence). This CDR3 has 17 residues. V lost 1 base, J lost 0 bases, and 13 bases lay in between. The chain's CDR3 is CASSQGFGGLAKNIQYF. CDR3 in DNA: TGTGCCAGCAGCCAAGGTTTCGGGGGGCTAGCCAAAAACATTCAGTACTTC.

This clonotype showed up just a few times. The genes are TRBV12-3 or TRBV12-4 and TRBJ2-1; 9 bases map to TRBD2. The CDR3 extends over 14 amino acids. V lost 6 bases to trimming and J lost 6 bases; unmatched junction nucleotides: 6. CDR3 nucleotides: TGTGCCAGCAGACAAGCGGGGGGCCCCAATGAGCAGTTCTTC. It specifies CASRQAGGPNEQFF.

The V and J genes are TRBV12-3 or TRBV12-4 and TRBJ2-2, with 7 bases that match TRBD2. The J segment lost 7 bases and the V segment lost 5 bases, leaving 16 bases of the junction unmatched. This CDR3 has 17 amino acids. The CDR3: CASSPVIGGSGGGELFF. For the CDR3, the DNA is TGTGCCAGCAGTCCCGTTATCGGCGGGAGTGGTGGCGGGGAGCTGTTTTTT.

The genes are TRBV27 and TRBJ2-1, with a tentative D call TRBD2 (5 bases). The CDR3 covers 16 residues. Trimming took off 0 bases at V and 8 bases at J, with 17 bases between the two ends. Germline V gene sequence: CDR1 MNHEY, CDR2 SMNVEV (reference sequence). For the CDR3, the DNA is TGTGCCAGCAGTTTATCGGCGGGCAAAGTGAGGGATGAGCAGTTCTTC. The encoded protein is CASSLSAGKVRDEQFF.

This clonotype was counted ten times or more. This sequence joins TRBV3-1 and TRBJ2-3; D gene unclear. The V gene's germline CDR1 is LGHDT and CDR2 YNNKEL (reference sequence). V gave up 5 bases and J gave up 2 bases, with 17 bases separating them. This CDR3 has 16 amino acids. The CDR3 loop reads CASSERKAANTDTQYF. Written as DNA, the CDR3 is TGTGCCAGCAGCGAACGCAAGGCGGCGAACACAGATACGCAGTATTTT.

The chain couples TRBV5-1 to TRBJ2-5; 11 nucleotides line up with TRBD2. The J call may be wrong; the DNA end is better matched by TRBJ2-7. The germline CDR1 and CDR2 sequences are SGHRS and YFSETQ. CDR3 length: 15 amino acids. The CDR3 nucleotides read TGCGCCAGCAGCGGGGGACTAGCGGCCACCTACGAGCAGTACTTC. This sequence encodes CASSGGLAATYEQYF.

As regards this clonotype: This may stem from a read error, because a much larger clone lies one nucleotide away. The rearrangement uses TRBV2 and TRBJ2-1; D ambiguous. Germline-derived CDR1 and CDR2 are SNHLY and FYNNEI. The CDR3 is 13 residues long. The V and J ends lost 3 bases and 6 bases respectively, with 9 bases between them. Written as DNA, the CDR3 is TGTGCCAGCAGTGATCTCCTAAGCAATGAGCAGTTCTTC. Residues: CASSDLLSNEQFF.

The CDR3 DNA follows: TGTGCCAGCACGGACTTCACCGGGGAGCTGTTTTTT. Translating gives CASTDFTGELFF. The rearrangement links TRBV24-1 to TRBJ2-2; weak D call: TRBD2 (5 bases). The V end was cut by 11 bases, the J end by 4 bases, with 10 bases between. Germline V CDR1 and CDR2: KGHDR, SFDVKD. This CDR3 region has 12 residues.

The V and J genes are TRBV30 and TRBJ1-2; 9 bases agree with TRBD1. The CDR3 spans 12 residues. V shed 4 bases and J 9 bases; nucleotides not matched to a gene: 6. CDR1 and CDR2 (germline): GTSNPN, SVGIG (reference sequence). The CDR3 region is CAWTQGAGSYTF. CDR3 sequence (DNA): TGTGCCTGGACACAGGGGGCAGGAAGCTACACCTTC.

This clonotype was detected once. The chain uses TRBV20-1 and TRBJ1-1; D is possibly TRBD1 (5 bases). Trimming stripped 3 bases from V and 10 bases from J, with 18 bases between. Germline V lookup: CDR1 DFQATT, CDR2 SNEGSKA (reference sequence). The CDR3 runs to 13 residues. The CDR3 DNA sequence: TGCAGTGCTAGGCCCTCAGTAGGGGCTAGAGCTTTCTTT. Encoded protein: CSARPSVGARAFF.

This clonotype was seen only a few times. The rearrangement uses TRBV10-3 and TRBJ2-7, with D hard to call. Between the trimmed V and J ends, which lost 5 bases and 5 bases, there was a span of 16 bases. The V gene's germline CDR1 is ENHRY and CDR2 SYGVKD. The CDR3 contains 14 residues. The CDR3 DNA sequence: TGTGCCATCAGTACAGATCCCCGTGCGGACGAGCAGTACTTC. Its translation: CAISTDPRADEQYF.

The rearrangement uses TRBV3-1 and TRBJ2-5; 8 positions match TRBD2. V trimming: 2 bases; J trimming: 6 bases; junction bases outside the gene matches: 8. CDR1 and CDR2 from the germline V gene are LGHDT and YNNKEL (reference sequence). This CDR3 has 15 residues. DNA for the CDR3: TGTGCCAGCAGCCAAAGGACGGGGGGGCATCAGACCCAGTACTTC. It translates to CASSQRTGGHQTQYF.

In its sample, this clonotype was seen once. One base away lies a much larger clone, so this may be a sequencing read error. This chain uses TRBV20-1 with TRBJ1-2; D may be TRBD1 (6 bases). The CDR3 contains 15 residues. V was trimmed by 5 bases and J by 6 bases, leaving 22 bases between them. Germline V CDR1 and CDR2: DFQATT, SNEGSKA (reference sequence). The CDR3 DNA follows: TGCAGTGCTGACGAGGGGACATCGAATGTAAATGGCTACACCTTC. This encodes CSADEGTSNVNGYTF.

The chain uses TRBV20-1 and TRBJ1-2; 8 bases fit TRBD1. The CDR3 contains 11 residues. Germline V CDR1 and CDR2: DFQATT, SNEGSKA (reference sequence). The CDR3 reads CSAYSGGGYTF. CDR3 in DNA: TGCAGCGCATATTCAGGGGGCGGCTACACCTTC.

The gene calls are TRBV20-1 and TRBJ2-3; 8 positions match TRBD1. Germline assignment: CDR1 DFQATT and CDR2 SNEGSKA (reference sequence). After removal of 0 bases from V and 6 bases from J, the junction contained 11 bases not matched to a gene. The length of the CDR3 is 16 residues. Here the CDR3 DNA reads TGCAGTGCTAGAGATCTCCTCGGACAGGGTCTGGATACGCAGTATTTT. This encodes CSARDLLGQGLDTQYF.

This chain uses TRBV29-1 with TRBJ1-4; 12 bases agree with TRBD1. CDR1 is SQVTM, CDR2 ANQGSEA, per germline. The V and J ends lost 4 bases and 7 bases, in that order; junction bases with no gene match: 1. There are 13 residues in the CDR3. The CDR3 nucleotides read TGCAGCGTTGGGGACAGGGGGCGTGAAAAACTGTTTTTT. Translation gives CSVGDRGREKLFF.

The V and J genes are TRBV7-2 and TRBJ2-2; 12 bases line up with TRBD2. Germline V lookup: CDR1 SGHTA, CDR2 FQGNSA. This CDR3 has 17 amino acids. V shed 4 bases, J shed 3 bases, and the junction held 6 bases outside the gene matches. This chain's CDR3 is CASSSSSGGAHTGELFF. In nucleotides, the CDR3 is TGTGCCAGCAGCTCCTCTAGCGGGGGGGCCCACACCGGGGAGCTGTTTTTT.

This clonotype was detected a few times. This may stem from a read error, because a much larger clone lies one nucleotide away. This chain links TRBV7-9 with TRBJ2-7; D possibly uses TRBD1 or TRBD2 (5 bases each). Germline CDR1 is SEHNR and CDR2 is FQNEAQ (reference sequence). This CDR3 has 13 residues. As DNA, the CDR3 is TGTGCCGGCAGCACAGGAAGGACTCTCGAGCAGTACTTC. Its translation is CAGSTGRTLEQYF. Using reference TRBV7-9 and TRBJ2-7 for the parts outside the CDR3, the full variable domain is DTGVSQNPRHKITKRGQNVTFRCDPISEHNRLYWYRQTLGQGPEFLTYFQNEAQLEKSRLLSDRFSAERPKGSFSTLEIQRTEQGDSAMYLCAGSTGRTLEQYFGPGTRLTVT.

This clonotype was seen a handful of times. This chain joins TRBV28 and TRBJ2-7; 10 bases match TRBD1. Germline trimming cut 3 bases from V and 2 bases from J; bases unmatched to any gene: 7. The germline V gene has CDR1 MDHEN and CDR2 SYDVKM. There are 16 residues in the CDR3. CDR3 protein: CASSFLDRGLTYEQYF. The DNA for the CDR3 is TGTGCCAGCAGTTTCCTTGACAGGGGGCTCACCTACGAGCAGTACTTC.